Listed below are T cell receptor beta chains from one sample, sequenced in a study of type 1 regulatory T cells. TCRdb ran MiXCR on the reads and lists one entry per CDR3 protein. Of tens of thousands of distinct CDR3 sequences listed, roughly two thirds are singletons. Their target antigens are unknown. The sample comprised cultured non-Tr1 T cells, either the whole culture or a sorted T cell fraction (not recorded which). The receptors come from a human donor in good health. Each CDR3 is given with its conserved first and last residue. Each record gives: J gene, V gene, clone size, D gene, CDR3 protein, CDR3 DNA. A D gene is named only where the DNA matches it firmly. Clone size is given for some rows only: seen once, a few or many times, or a class if the clone is expanded.

>TRBJ1-6|TRBV7-6|few|NA
CASSLAPGLGAGSPLHF
TGTGCCAGCAGCTTAGCGCCGGGACTGGGGGCAGGGTCACCCCTCCACTTT
>TRBJ2-7|TRBV3-1|NA|NA
CASRQGVTYEQYF
TGTGCCAGCAGACAGGGCGTCACCTACGAGCAGTACTTC
>TRBJ2-1|TRBV12-3/TRBV12-4|NA|NA
CASSFPHNEQFF
TGTGCCAGCAGTTTCCCCCACAATGAGCAGTTCTTC
>TRBJ2-6|TRBV30|NA|NA
CAWSVGAGANVLTF
TGTGCCTGGAGTGTCGGAGCTGGGGCCAACGTCCTGACTTTC
>TRBJ2-2|TRBV5-4|NA|NA
CASSIGGAGELFF
TGTGCCAGCAGTATTGGGGGTGCCGGGGAGCTGTTTTTT
>TRBJ2-5|TRBV20-1|NA|TRBD2
CSASPASGSEQETQYF
TGCAGTGCTAGTCCGGCTAGCGGGAGTGAACAAGAGACCCAGTACTTC
>TRBJ1-2|TRBV19|NA|TRBD1
CASRVDRDYGYTF
TGTGCCAGTAGGGTCGACAGGGACTATGGCTACACCTTC
>TRBJ1-1|TRBV10-3|medium-sized|NA
CAIRAGGGTEAFF
TGTGCCATCAGGGCGGGGGGCGGAACTGAAGCTTTCTTT
>TRBJ1-2|TRBV11-2|NA|NA
CASSLGQIYGYTF
TGTGCCAGCAGCTTAGGGCAGATCTATGGCTACACCTTC
>TRBJ2-1|TRBV28|few|NA
CASSLLGSEQFF
TGTGCCAGCAGTTTACTCGGGAGCGAGCAGTTCTTC
>TRBJ2-2|TRBV7-8|few|TRBD1
CASMSQGTGELFF
TGTGCCAGCATGTCACAGGGGACCGGGGAGCTGTTTTTT
>TRBJ2-5|TRBV7-2|NA|NA
CASSKEGWGSLAQYF
TGTGCCAGCAGCAAGGAGGGGTGGGGGTCGCTGGCCCAGTACTTC
>TRBJ1-2|TRBV20-1|NA|NA
CSAGGGGGYGYTF
TGCAGTGCTGGGGGCGGGGGCGGCTATGGCTACACCTTC
>TRBJ1-2|TRBV7-2|NA|NA
CASSFFTDHRHGYTF
TGTGCCAGCAGCTTCTTCACAGACCACCGCCATGGCTACACCTTC
>TRBJ2-6|TRBV20-1|few|NA
CSAKMTLSGANVLTF
TGCAGTGCTAAGATGACACTCTCTGGGGCCAACGTCCTGACTTTC
>TRBJ2-2|TRBV12-3/TRBV12-4|few|NA
CASSSSTGELFF
TGTGCCAGCAGTTCGTCAACCGGGGAGCTGTTTTTT
>TRBJ2-3|TRBV5-1|NA|NA
CASSSDYFTDTQYF
TGCGCCAGCAGCTCGGACTATTTCACAGATACGCAGTATTTT
>TRBJ2-1|TRBV18|few|NA
CASSRPQGEQFF
TGTGCCAGCTCCCGACCCCAGGGTGAGCAGTTCTTC
>TRBJ1-5|TRBV11-2|once|NA
CASSPGTAHSNQPQHF
TGTGCCAGCAGCCCGGGGACTGCCCATAGCAATCAGCCCCAGCATTTT
>TRBJ2-1|TRBV7-9|NA|TRBD2
CASSHQGLAGVSSEQFF
TGTGCCAGCAGCCACCAGGGACTAGCGGGAGTTAGTTCCGAGCAGTTCTTC
>TRBJ2-5|TRBV20-1|NA|TRBD2
CSASGSSGINQETQYF
TGCAGTGCTAGCGGCTCTAGCGGGATAAACCAAGAGACCCAGTACTTC
>TRBJ2-7|TRBV12-3/TRBV12-4|few|TRBD1
CASSARQGPYEQYF
TGTGCCAGCAGTGCAAGACAGGGACCCTACGAGCAGTACTTC
>TRBJ2-7|TRBV2|NA|TRBD2
CASSGELAGGGEQYF
TGTGCCAGCAGTGGTGAACTAGCGGGAGGAGGCGAGCAGTACTTC
>TRBJ2-1|TRBV18|NA|NA
CASSLSNEQFF
TGTGCCAGCTCACTGAGTAATGAGCAGTTCTTC
>TRBJ2-1|TRBV12-3/TRBV12-4|few|NA
CASSLPQGNNEQFF
TGTGCCAGCAGCCTACCCCAGGGAAACAATGAGCAGTTCTTC
>TRBJ2-5|TRBV20-1|NA|NA
CSAETLERVWETQYF
TGCAGTGCCGAGACCCTTGAGCGTGTTTGGGAGACCCAGTACTTC
>TRBJ2-1|TRBV5-1|few|NA
CASSLDQGPRNEQFF
TGCGCCAGCAGCTTGGACCAGGGCCCTCGGAATGAGCAGTTCTTC
>TRBJ2-2|TRBV7-3|few|NA
CASSHLRGGSLGNTGELFF
TGTGCCAGCAGCCATCTCAGGGGCGGCTCCCTGGGGAACACCGGGGAGCTGTTTTTT
>TRBJ2-3|TRBV4-3|NA|TRBD2
CASSQGGRALDTQYF
TGCGCCAGCAGCCAAGGCGGGAGGGCGTTAGATACGCAGTATTTT
>TRBJ2-7|TRBV5-6|medium-sized|TRBD1
CASRKGGTGAYEQYF
TGTGCCAGCAGAAAAGGCGGGACAGGGGCCTACGAGCAGTACTTC
>TRBJ2-7|TRBV5-1|NA|TRBD1
CASSTGARENEQYF
TGCGCCAGCAGCACAGGGGCAAGGGAGAACGAGCAGTACTTC
>TRBJ2-7|TRBV20-1|NA|TRBD2
CSAKSGTNAYEQYF
TGCAGTGCCAAATCCGGGACTAATGCATACGAGCAGTACTTC
>TRBJ2-3|TRBV11-3|NA|TRBD2
CASSSRGSNTDTQYF
TGTGCCAGCAGCTCGCGGGGGTCCAACACAGATACGCAGTATTTT
>TRBJ2-7|TRBV7-8|NA|TRBD1
CASSQSGQIYEQYF
TGTGCCAGCAGCCAATCGGGACAGATCTACGAGCAGTACTTC
>TRBJ2-5|TRBV7-2|NA|NA
CASSYVTGSETQYF
TGTGCCAGCAGCTACGTCACCGGGAGCGAGACCCAGTACTTC
>TRBJ1-6|TRBV20-1|NA|NA
CSAFGAPGTPLHF
TGCAGTGCTTTCGGCGCTCCGGGGACACCCCTCCACTTT
>TRBJ2-7|TRBV11-2|NA|NA
CATNWGNNYEQYF
TGTGCCACCAACTGGGGGAACAACTACGAGCAGTACTTC
>TRBJ2-7|TRBV11-2|NA|NA
CASHAQDRRGAEQYF
TGTGCCAGCCACGCCCAAGACCGAAGGGGAGCCGAGCAGTACTTC
>TRBJ2-1|TRBV5-1|NA|TRBD2
CASSLSGADYNEQFF
TGCGCCAGCAGCTTGAGCGGGGCCGACTACAATGAGCAGTTCTTC
>TRBJ2-1|TRBV9|NA|TRBD2
CASSLLRGSGEQFF
TGTGCCAGCAGCCTCCTTCGCGGGAGCGGTGAGCAGTTCTTC
>TRBJ2-7|TRBV6-5|few|NA
CASSTFGGTYEQYF
TGTGCCAGCAGTACCTTTGGGGGGACCTACGAGCAGTACTTC
>TRBJ1-5|TRBV28|few|TRBD1
CASNPGTGAHQPQHF
TGTGCCAGCAACCCGGGGACAGGGGCCCATCAGCCCCAGCATTTT
>TRBJ2-5|TRBV15|few|TRBD2
CATSSPQREGRLTQYF
TGTGCCACCAGCAGTCCACAGCGGGAGGGCCGGTTGACCCAGTACTTC
>TRBJ2-6|TRBV12-3/TRBV12-4|few|NA
CASSLIRGHVLTF
TGTGCCAGCAGTTTAATCAGGGGCCACGTCCTGACTTTC